This T cell receptor beta chain came from a study of T-cell memory formation after mild COVID-19. TCRdb recomputed calls from the 5' RACE reads with MiXCR, one row per CDR3 protein. Here the sample spans 120,000 to 150,000 distinct CDR3 sequences, 6% to 6.5% being singletons. Study-level findings and limits: Mainly in CM and EM were contracting CD4+ clones; CD8+ were in EMRA. Day 37-peaking second-wave clones had unconfirmed SARS-CoV-2 specificity.

Germline V gives CDR1 KGHSH, CDR2 LQKENI. V lost 5 bases and J lost 1, with 17 bases in between. The CDR3 is 16 amino acids. This clonotype was observed a handful of times. Its cognate antigen is unknown. The sequenced material came from PBMCs or a T cell subset sorted from them (not recorded which). This clonotype originated in an adult woman who had mild COVID-19 (a few samples of this study predate the infection). Cell type and time point are not known. The chain has TRBV18 and TRBJ1-1; a weak D match, TRBD1 (6 bases). DNA of the CDR3: TGTGCCAGCTCAGTCGACTTCAGGGGACCGAACACTGAAGCTTTCTTT. As protein: CASSVDFRGPNTEAFF.